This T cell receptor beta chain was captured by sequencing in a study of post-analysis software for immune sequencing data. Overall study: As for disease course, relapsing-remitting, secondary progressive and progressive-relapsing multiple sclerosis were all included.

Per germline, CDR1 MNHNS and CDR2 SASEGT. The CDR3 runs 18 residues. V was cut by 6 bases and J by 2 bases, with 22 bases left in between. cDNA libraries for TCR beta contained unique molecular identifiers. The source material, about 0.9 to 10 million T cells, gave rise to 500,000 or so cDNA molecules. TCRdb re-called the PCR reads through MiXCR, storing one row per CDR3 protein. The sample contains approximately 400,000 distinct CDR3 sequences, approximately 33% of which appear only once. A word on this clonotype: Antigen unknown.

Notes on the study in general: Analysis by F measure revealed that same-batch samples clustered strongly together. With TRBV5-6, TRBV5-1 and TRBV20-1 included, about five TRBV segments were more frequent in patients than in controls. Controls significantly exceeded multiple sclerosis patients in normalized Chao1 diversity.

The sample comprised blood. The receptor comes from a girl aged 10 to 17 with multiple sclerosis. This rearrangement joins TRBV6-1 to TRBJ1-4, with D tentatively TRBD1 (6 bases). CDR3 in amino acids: CASSPGHIFLGTNEKLFF. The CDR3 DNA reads TGTGCCAGCAGCCCGGGACACATTTTCCTGGGGACTAATGAAAAACTGTTTTTT.